The 28 T cell receptor beta chains listed next were all sequenced from one sample in a study of technical replicates of blood from a few donors. Measured with immunoSEQ multiplex PCR; TCRdb has only the in-frame clones, and not every one. This table holds over 65,000 clones, roughly 97% found once. Specimen: T cells isolated from PBMCs. Receptors were obtained from a human donor in good health.

The chain joins TRBV4-2 to TRBJ1-4; 7 bases align to TRBD1. CDR1 and CDR2 (germline): LGHNA, YNFKEQ. Unmatched junction bases numbered 7, after V lost 0 bases and J lost 6 bases. This CDR3 has 16 amino acids. The DNA for the CDR3 is TGTGCCAGCAGCCAAGATAGGGGACAGACTTATGAAAAACTGTTTTTT. Encoded protein: CASSQDRGQTYEKLFF.

The sample holds one count of this clone. The rearrangement uses TRBV14 and TRBJ1-6; 8 positions match TRBD1. The CDR3 contains 14 residues. Trimming cost V 3 bases and J 9 bases; bases outside gene matches: 4. Germline CDR1 reads SGHDN; CDR2 reads FVKESK. Here the CDR3 reads CASSQWTGPSPLHF. DNA for the CDR3: TGTGCCAGCAGCCAGTGGACAGGGCCTTCACCCCTCCACTTT.

In its sample, this clone was seen once. This chain joins TRBV27 and TRBJ2-1; weak D call: TRBD1 (5 bases). In germline, CDR1 is MNHEY, CDR2 SMNVEV (reference sequence). Trimming left V 6 bases short and J 6 bases short, with 9 bases between. This CDR3 contains 12 residues. CDR3 sequence: CASSYQGNEQFF. CDR3 nucleotides: TGTGCCAGCAGCTATCAGGGCAATGAGCAGTTCTTC.

The rearrangement joins TRBV6-6 to TRBJ2-1, with D unresolved. Per the germline V gene, CDR1 is MNHNY and CDR2 is SVGAGI (reference sequence). The CDR3 is made up of 14 amino acids. Trimming pared 0 bases from V and 8 bases from J, leaving 11 bases between. This CDR3 reads CASSYSPRVDEQFF. In DNA form, the CDR3 reads TGTGCCAGCAGTTACTCTCCCCGGGTGGATGAGCAGTTCTTC.

This rearrangement joins TRBV6-6 to TRBJ2-3, with D possibly matching TRBD1 (5 bases). The V end was cut by 6 bases, the J end by 2 bases, with 18 bases between. This CDR3 comprises 16 residues. Germline CDR1 is MNHNY and CDR2 is SVGAGI (reference sequence). The CDR3 protein is CASRERTTIYTDTQYF. In DNA form, the CDR3 reads TGTGCCAGCAGGGAACGGACAACAATCTACACAGATACGCAGTATTTT.

The V and J genes are TRBV7-9 and TRBJ1-5; D remains ambiguous. Germline V gives CDR1 SEHNR, CDR2 FQNEAQ (reference sequence). The V and J ends lost 1 base and 4 bases respectively, with 11 bases between them. The CDR3 loop spans 15 amino acids. CDR3 nucleotides: TGTGCCAGCAGCTTAGACTTTACAGTGAATCAGCCCCAGCATTTT. It translates to CASSLDFTVNQPQHF.

This chain uses TRBV27 with TRBJ1-2; 7 bases fit TRBD1. In germline, CDR1 is MNHEY, CDR2 SMNVEV (reference sequence). The CDR3 sequence is 16 residues long. V was clipped by 3 bases and J by 4 bases; unmatched bases: 11. The CDR3 nucleotides are TGTGCCAGCAGTTTGCACGACAGGGTCCCGTTCTATGGCTACACCTTC. Its translation is CASSLHDRVPFYGYTF.

The chain links TRBV5-1 to TRBJ1-1; 7 nucleotides align to TRBD1. Unmatched junction bases numbered 3, after V lost 0 bases and J lost 1 base. The CDR3 runs to 15 residues. CDR1 is SGHRS, CDR2 YFSETQ, per germline. This CDR3 reads CASSLATGANTEAFF. The DNA for the CDR3 is TGCGCCAGCAGCTTGGCCACAGGGGCGAACACTGAAGCTTTCTTT.

The chain links TRBV28 to TRBJ2-1; 9 positions agree with TRBD2. V shed 5 bases and J 16 bases; nucleotides not matched to a gene: 12. This CDR3 is 13 amino acids long. Germline CDR1 reads MDHEN; CDR2 reads SYDVKM. The CDR3 DNA reads TGTGCCAGCAGTCCCCCTGGGACTAGCTCGTCATTCTTC. Its translation: CASSPPGTSSSFF.

This clone was seen a single time. The rearrangement joins TRBV30 to TRBJ2-3, with 9 positions matching TRBD2. Germline V lookup: CDR1 GTSNPN, CDR2 SVGIG (reference sequence). The CDR3 length is 18 residues. Unmatched junction bases numbered 15, after V lost 5 bases and J lost 0 bases. The CDR3 sequence is CAWRTGTSTRPSTDTQYF. The DNA of the CDR3 is TGTGCCTGGCGAACCGGGACTAGCACCCGCCCTAGCACAGATACGCAGTATTTT. Supplemented by reference TRBV30 and TRBJ2-3, the full variable domain reads SQTIHQWPATLVQPVGSPLSLECTVEGTSNPNLYWYRQAAGRGLQLLFYSVGIGQISSEVPQNLSASRPQDRQFILSSKKLLLSDSGFYLCAWRTGTSTRPSTDTQYFGPGTRLTVL.

The chain carries TRBV5-8 and TRBJ1-5; a weak D match, TRBD1 (5 bases). The CDR3 length is 16 residues. V lost 0 bases and J 2 bases, leaving 12 bases between the germline ends. Per germline, CDR1 SGHTS and CDR2 YDEGEE. CDR3 region: CASSLEGRGGNQPQHF. CDR3 sequence (DNA): TGTGCCAGCAGCTTGGAGGGACGGGGGGGCAATCAGCCCCAGCATTTT.

This chain joins TRBV30 and TRBJ1-4; D perhaps matches TRBD1 (5 bases). V was cut by 2 bases and J by 7 bases, with 29 bases left in between. From germline, CDR1 is GTSNPN and CDR2 SVGIG (reference sequence). The CDR3 runs 19 residues. The DNA of the CDR3 is TGTGCCTGGAGTTTCCCCTGGACCGGGACTCGCTCTAGGGTTGAAAAACTGTTTTTT. Amino acid sequence: CAWSFPWTGTRSRVEKLFF.

The chain links TRBV19 to TRBJ1-1; unclear D gene. The length of the CDR3 is 13 residues. Trimming cost V 7 bases and J 6 bases, with 15 bases left between them. CDR1 LNHDA and CDR2 SQIVND come from the germline V gene (reference sequence). The CDR3 spells CASTLDGGAEAFF. For the CDR3, the DNA is TGTGCCAGTACCCTCGACGGAGGTGCTGAAGCTTTCTTT.

This clone was seen a single time. V gene TRBV5-6 combines with J gene TRBJ2-7; tentatively, D is TRBD2 (6 bases). The V end was cut by 6 bases, the J end by 1 base, with 17 bases between. Germline V gene data show CDR1 as SGHDT and CDR2 as YYEEEE. CDR3 size: 15 residues. The CDR3 DNA sequence: TGTGCCAGCAATCCGGAGGGGCTTGGGTCCTACGAGCAGTACTTC. Encoded protein: CASNPEGLGSYEQYF.

This chain connects TRBV21-1 to TRBJ1-1. TRBV21-1 is a pseudogene locus. This CDR3 is built from 17 residues. CDR3 sequence reads: CASQKYGGLRRPTEAFF. The CDR3 DNA reads as TGTGCCAGCCAAAAGTACGGCGGCCTTCGAAGACCCACTGAAGCTTTCTTT.

The genes are TRBV7-9 and TRBJ2-7; 8 nucleotides align to TRBD2. CDR1 SEHNR and CDR2 FQNEAQ come from the germline V gene (reference sequence). Unmatched junction bases numbered 5, after V lost 7 bases and J lost 3 bases. The CDR3 contains 13 residues. Written as DNA, the CDR3 is TGTGCCAGCACAGTAGCGGGGCGCTACGAGCAGTACTTC. This codes for CASTVAGRYEQYF.

The gene calls are TRBV27 and TRBJ1-1; D is perhaps TRBD1 (6 bases). This CDR3 has 16 amino acids. The V end lost 0 bases, the J end lost 1 base, and 12 bases lay between the germline ends. CDR1 MNHEY and CDR2 SMNVEV come from the germline V gene (reference sequence). CDR3 sequence reads: CASSLSGTSWNTEAFF. As DNA, the CDR3 is TGTGCCAGCAGTTTATCGGGGACATCCTGGAACACTGAAGCTTTCTTT.

The rearrangement links TRBV30 to TRBJ1-4; D perhaps matches TRBD1 (5 bases). The CDR3 has 11 residues. The V gene's germline CDR1 is GTSNPN and CDR2 SVGIG (reference sequence). V gave up 5 bases and J gave up 7 bases, with 8 bases separating them. For the CDR3, the DNA is TGTGCCTGGGGGGGGTTTGAAAAACTGTTTTTT. Translated: CAWGGFEKLFF.

The chain uses TRBV5-1 and TRBJ1-2; no clear D. In germline, CDR1 is SGHRS, CDR2 YFSETQ. Trimming stripped 6 bases from V and 0 bases from J, with 18 bases between. The CDR3 has 16 amino acids. This CDR3 reads CASTPDPWGANYGYTF. Written as DNA, the CDR3 is TGCGCCAGCACCCCGGATCCTTGGGGAGCTAACTATGGCTACACCTTC.

The CDR3 reads CASSSRGHLYGYTF. For the CDR3, the DNA is TGTGCCAGCTCCTCAAGGGGGCATCTCTATGGCTACACCTTC. The genes are TRBV6-5 and TRBJ1-2; TRBD1 matches 7 bases. The CDR3 covers 14 residues. After removal of 8 bases from V and 4 bases from J, the junction contained 10 bases not matched to a gene. CDR1 and CDR2 from the germline V gene are MNHEY and SVGAGI.

The rearrangement joins TRBV10-2 to TRBJ1-2, with D possibly being TRBD1 (6 bases). Germline loops: CDR1 WSHSY, CDR2 SAAADI. The CDR3 runs to 13 residues. Trimming cost V 2 bases and J 6 bases, with 10 bases left between them. The CDR3 region has the DNA TGCGCCAGCAGTGAGGCAGGGGTTGATGGCTACACCTTC. Protein product: CASSEAGVDGYTF.

The chain joins TRBV6-6 to TRBJ2-1; tentatively, D is TRBD2 (5 bases). Germline values: CDR1 MNHNY, CDR2 SVGAGI (reference sequence). V was cut by 2 bases and J by 8 bases, with 13 bases left in between. The CDR3 consists of 14 residues. The CDR3 loop reads CASSYGRDIYEQFF. The CDR3, as DNA: TGTGCCAGCAGTTACGGCCGGGATATATATGAGCAGTTCTTC.

V and J are TRBV5-8 and TRBJ1-1; unclear D gene. CDR3 length: 11 residues. Germline V gene sequence: CDR1 SGHTS, CDR2 YDEGEE. The V end was cut by 1 base, the J end by 6 bases, with 4 bases between. The CDR3 coding sequence is TGTGCCAGCAGCTTGTTCTCTGAAGCTTTCTTT. Protein sequence: CASSLFSEAFF.

This chain uses TRBV2 with TRBJ1-1; 7 nucleotides match TRBD1. There are 14 residues in the CDR3. Trimming took 5 bases from V and 6 from J; bases not matched to a gene: 9. The germline V gene has CDR1 SNHLY and CDR2 FYNNEI. The CDR3 reads CASSRDSPVAEAFF. The CDR3 nucleotides read TGTGCCAGCAGTAGGGACAGCCCTGTGGCTGAAGCTTTCTTT.

This chain's CDR3 is CASSLVSGPAGGELFF. The CDR3 nucleotides are TGTGCCAGCAGCTTAGTAAGCGGCCCGGCGGGCGGGGAGCTGTTTTTT. The rearrangement uses TRBV7-9 and TRBJ2-2, with TRBD2 as a possible D gene (5 bases). This CDR3 is built from 16 residues. The germline V gene has CDR1 SEHNR and CDR2 FQNEAQ (reference sequence). V was pared by 1 base and J by 7 bases, with 16 bases between.

J is TRBJ1-2 and V is TRBV5-8; 9 bases line up with TRBD1. This CDR3 contains 16 residues. With 4 bases clipped from V and 6 bases from J, the junction kept 13 bases outside the gene matches. Germline V gives CDR1 SGHTS, CDR2 YDEGEE. The CDR3 is CASSRARQGVSNGYTF. The CDR3 nucleotides read TGTGCCAGCAGCCGAGCTAGACAGGGGGTATCAAATGGCTACACCTTC.

V usage is TRBV27 and J usage is TRBJ1-5, with 8 bases fitting TRBD1. Germline V gene data show CDR1 as MNHEY and CDR2 as SMNVEV (reference sequence). J lost 7 bases, V lost 2 bases, and 10 bases had no gene match. The CDR3 contains 16 residues. CDR3 residues: CASSLKSRGLGQPQHF. In DNA form, the CDR3 reads TGTGCCAGCAGTTTAAAGAGCAGGGGGCTGGGACAGCCCCAGCATTTT.

On this clone: Germline is not matched at one junction end, which may reflect a read error. The V gene is TRBV2, the J gene TRBJ2-3; 8 bases match TRBD2. The germline gives CDR1 SNHLY, CDR2 FYNNEI. The CDR3 totals 13 residues. The CDR3 sequence: CASTGGSIDTQYF. CDR3 sequence (DNA): TGTGCCAGCACGGGAGGGAGCATAGATACGCAGTATTTT. The full variable domain, its missing parts supplied by reference TRBV2 and TRBJ2-3, is EPEVTQTPSHQVTQMGQEVILRCVPISNHLYFYWYRQILGQKVEFLVSFYNNEISEKSEIFDDQFSVERPDGSNFTLKIRSTKLEDSAMYFCASTGGSIDTQYFGPGTRLTVL.